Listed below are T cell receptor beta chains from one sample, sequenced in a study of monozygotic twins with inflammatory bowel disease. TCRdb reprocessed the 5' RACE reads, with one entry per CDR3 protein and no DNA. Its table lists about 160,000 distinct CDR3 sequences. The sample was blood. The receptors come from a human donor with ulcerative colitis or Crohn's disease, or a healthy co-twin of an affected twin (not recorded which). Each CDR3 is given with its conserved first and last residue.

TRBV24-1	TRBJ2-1	CATSDPGPHNEQFF
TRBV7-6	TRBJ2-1	CASSYTPASGLNEQFF
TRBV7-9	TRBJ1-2	CASSPAAYGYTF
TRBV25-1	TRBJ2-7	CASSEGFYEQYF
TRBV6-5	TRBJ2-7	CASVYTGTRDYEQYF
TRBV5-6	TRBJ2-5	CASSLQASGETQYF
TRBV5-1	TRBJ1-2	CASSLESPNYGYTF
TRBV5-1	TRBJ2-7	CASSLEVAGNYEQYF
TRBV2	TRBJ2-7	CASNREDRTGEQYF
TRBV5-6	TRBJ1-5	CASSLAGGGYQPQHF
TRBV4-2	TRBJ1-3	CASSQEVSGNTIYF
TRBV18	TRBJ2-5	CASSPPLLSGGQETQYF
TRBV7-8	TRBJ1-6	CASSSASYGPTPSPLHF
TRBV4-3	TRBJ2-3	CASRQGTSTDTRYF
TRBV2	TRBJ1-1	CARWWQLKNTEAFF
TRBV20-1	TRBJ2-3	CSARGGVDRLPDTQYF
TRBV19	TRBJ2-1	CASSPRGTYNEQFF
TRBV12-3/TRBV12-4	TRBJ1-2	CASSFLEGRAYGYTF
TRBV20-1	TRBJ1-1	CSESRGEVSFF
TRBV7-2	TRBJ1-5	CASSFDSSNQPQHF
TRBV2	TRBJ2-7	CASSETGTAYEQYF
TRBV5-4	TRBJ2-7	CASSFMPGQGLYEQYF
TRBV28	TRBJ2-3	CASSLPSGGADTQYF
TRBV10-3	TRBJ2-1	CAISEREASVMTEQFF
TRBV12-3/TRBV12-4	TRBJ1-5	CASSSWDRGDQPQHF
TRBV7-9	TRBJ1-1	CASSQVGGGGNSEAFF
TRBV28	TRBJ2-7	CASSSSEVSYEQYF
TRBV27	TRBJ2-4	CASRGTAKNIQYF
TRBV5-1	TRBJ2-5	CASSPSSGEQETQYF
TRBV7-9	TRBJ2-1	CASSFMAEQFF
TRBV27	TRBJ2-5	CASSLLGGVNQETQYF
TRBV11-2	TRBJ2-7	CASSLDGEYEQYF
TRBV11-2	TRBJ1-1	CASSAPRDRGDEAFF
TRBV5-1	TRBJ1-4	CASSPRVSNEKLFF
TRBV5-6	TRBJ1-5	CASGTAGGQPQHF
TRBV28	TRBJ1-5	CASSLSQPQHF
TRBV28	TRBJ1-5	CASKPGQGLVGNQPQHF
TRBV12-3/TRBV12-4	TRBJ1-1	CASSFRRVGTEAFF
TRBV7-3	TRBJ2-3	CASGPRSSTQYF
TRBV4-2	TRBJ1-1	CASSQGWGGRAFF
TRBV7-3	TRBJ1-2	CASSPDSFYGYTF
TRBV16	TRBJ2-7	CASSQFGAESYEQYF
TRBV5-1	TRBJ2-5	CASTPTGTGQETQYF
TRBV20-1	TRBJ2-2	CSAIQGAESTGELFF
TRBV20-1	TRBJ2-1	CSAILAGFDNEQFF
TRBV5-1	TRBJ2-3	CASSLAGVDGGALTDTQYF
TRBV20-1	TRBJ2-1	CSARDPSGGYNDQFF
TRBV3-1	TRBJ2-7	CASSQHSAEQYF
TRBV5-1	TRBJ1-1	CASSFLGSTGEGTEAFF
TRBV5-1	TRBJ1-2	CASSLGANGYTF
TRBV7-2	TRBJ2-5	CASSLTGGQETQYF
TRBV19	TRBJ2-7	CASSISFGRGSYEQYF
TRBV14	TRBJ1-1	CASSQSRGRGREGPMMGTEAFF
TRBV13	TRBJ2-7	CASSPRLAVSYEQYF
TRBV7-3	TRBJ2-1	CASSPNLQGLKFF
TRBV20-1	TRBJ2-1	CSARETSGDSNEQFF
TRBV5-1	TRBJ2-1	CASSNKGNEQFF